This T cell receptor beta chain was found in a study of blood T cell repertoires in COVID-19. The data were produced by immunoSEQ multiplex PCR, yet TCRdb's version contains in-frame clones alone and is incomplete. The data show more than 350,000 clones, with around nine tenths seen just once and approximately 10% held by the top ten. The germline V gene encodes CDR1 SGHDN and CDR2 FVKESK. The CDR3 consists of 15 residues. V was trimmed by 0 bases and J by 2 bases, leaving 11 bases between them. Across about 22 US areas, participants ranged in age from 18 to 89 years. This clone was detected only once.

The sequence came from a woman aged 45-60 years who had recovered from COVID-19. This chain links TRBV14 with TRBJ2-7; D may be TRBD2 (5 bases). Sequenced material: PBMCs or T cells enriched from blood (not recorded which). The CDR3 region is CASSQEDGIAYEQYF. CDR3 sequence (DNA): TGTGCCAGCAGCCAAGAAGACGGGATAGCCTACGAGCAGTACTTC.